The 4 T cell receptor beta chains in this list originate from one sample, sequenced in a study of T cell responses to AZD1222 COVID-19 vaccine. Repertoires were generated with immunoSEQ multiplex PCR, while TCRdb's copy carries only in-frame clones and drops some. The repertoire holds about 160,000 clones, about nine tenths seen once, with approximately 2% in the top ten. The sequences come from peripheral blood, collected on day 0 of AZD1222 vaccination. These receptors were taken from an adult in good health.

CDR3 nucleotides: TGTGCCAGCAGTCCAAGACCCCCGGGTAGGTGGGCTGAAGCTTTCTTT. This gives the protein CASSPRPPGRWAEAFF. The rearrangement uses TRBV28 and TRBJ1-1; D remains unclear. This CDR3 region has 16 residues. Germline V lookup: CDR1 MDHEN, CDR2 SYDVKM. Trimming took 5 bases from V and 6 from J, leaving 22 bases between them. The whole variable domain, remainder taken from reference TRBV28 and TRBJ1-1, is DVKVTQSSRYLVKRTGEKVFLECVQDMDHENMFWYRQDPGLGLRLIYFSYDVKMKEKGDIPEGYSVSREKKERFSLILESASTNQTSMYLCASSPRPPGRWAEAFFGQGTRLTVV.

This sequence joins TRBV10-3 and TRBJ1-1; D not resolved. The CDR3 runs to 13 residues. Germline-derived CDR1 and CDR2 are ENHRY and SYGVKD. V was cut by 7 bases and J by 1 base, with 10 bases left in between. The CDR3 here is CAIMGERNTEAFF. The CDR3, as DNA: TGTGCCATCATGGGAGAGCGGAACACTGAAGCTTTCTTT.

The chain combines TRBV7-9 with TRBJ2-2; 8 bases agree with TRBD1. Losses at the gene ends were 5 bases for V and 3 bases for J; bases not matched to a gene: 11. This CDR3 is 17 amino acids long. Germline lookup yields CDR1 SEHNR and CDR2 FQNEAQ (reference sequence). CDR3 in amino acids: CASSLRPQGADTGELFF. In nucleotides, the CDR3 is TGTGCCAGCAGCCTCCGCCCCCAGGGGGCCGACACCGGGGAGCTGTTTTTT.

The V and J genes are TRBV6-5 and TRBJ1-1; TRBD1 matches at 9 bases. The V gene's germline CDR1 is MNHEY and CDR2 SVGAGI. There are 13 residues in the CDR3. With 5 bases clipped from V and 4 bases from J, the junction kept 2 bases outside the gene matches. The CDR3 DNA follows: TGTGCCAGCAGTCGGACAGGGGTCACTGAAGCTTTCTTT. It codes for CASSRTGVTEAFF.